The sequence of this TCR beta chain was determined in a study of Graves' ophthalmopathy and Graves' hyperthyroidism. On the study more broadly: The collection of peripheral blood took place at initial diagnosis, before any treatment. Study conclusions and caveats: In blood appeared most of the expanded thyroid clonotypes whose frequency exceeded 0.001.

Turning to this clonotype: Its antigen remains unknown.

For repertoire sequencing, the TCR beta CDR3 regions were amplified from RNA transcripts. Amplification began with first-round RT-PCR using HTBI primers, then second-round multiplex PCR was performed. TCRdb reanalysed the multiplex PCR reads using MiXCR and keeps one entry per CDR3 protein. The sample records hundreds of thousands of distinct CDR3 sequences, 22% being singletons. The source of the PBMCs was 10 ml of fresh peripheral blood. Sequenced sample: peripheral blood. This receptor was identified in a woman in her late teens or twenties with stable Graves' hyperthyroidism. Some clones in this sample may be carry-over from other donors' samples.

As DNA, the CDR3 is TGTGCCAGCAGTTATTCCGGGACACACAAAGCTTTCTTT. It encodes CASSYSGTHKAFF. The rearrangement uses TRBV6-5 and TRBJ1-1; TRBD1 is a possible D gene (6 bases). The germline V and J ends were trimmed by 3 bases and 9 bases, with 14 bases remaining between them. Germline CDR1 is MNHEY and CDR2 is SVGAGI. The length of the CDR3 is 13 residues.